Listed below are T cell receptor beta chains from one sample, sequenced in a study of CD8+ T cells in alopecia areata. Profiling relied on immunoSEQ multiplex PCR, and the TCRdb table lists in-frame clones only, not all of them. The sample has about 200,000 clones, 60% seen once. The sequencing used CD4+ T cells sorted from blood, collected at week 4, from a patient treated with tofacitinib. The receptors stem from a human donor with alopecia areata. Each CDR3 is given with its conserved first and last residue. Fields, in order: D gene, V gene, J gene, clone size, CDR3 DNA, CDR3 protein. D genes are given only for firm matches. The size field is filled for only some rows; it gives once, few, many or a size class.

.	TRBV29-1	TRBJ2-7	once	TGCAGCGTTGCGGCTTCCTACGAGCAGTACTTC	CSVAASYEQYF
.	TRBV10-3	TRBJ1-2	once	TGTGCCATCAGTGATCTTAACTATGGCTACACCTTC	CAISDLNYGYTF
.	TRBV6-6	TRBJ2-7	.	TGTGCCAGCAGTTATCTTGGCCGTAGTAGCTCCTACGAGCAGTACTTC	CASSYLGRSSSYEQYF
.	TRBV2	TRBJ1-5	once	TGTGCCAGCAGTGATGTAGGCGGTCAGCCCCAGCATTTT	CASSDVGGQPQHF
.	TRBV18	TRBJ1-4	.	TGTGCCAGCTCACCAAAGTCCGGGGAAAAACTGTTTTTT	CASSPKSGEKLFF
.	TRBV30	TRBJ1-5	.	TGTGCCTGGAGTGTAAAGGTGGTACGGCGTAATCAGCCCCAGCATTTT	CAWSVKVVRRNQPQHF
.	TRBV18	TRBJ1-1	.	TGTGCCAGCTCACCGGTGAGACACCTGAACACTGAAGCTTTCTTT	CASSPVRHLNTEAFF
.	TRBV5-6	TRBJ2-5	.	TGTGCCAGCAGCTTTCTGGGGCAGGGGATTGAAGAGACCCAGTACTTC	CASSFLGQGIEETQYF
.	TRBV29-1	TRBJ1-2	.	TGCAGCGCCATTGTTAGAGTCCGCAGGTATGGCTACACCTTC	CSAIVRVRRYGYTF
TRBD2	TRBV9	TRBJ2-3	.	TGTGCCAGCAGCGTAGCGGGGGGGCGCACAGATACGCAGTATTTT	CASSVAGGRTDTQYF
.	TRBV2	TRBJ1-4	once	TGTGCCAGCAGTCTTAGGGATCTAGCAACTAATGAAAAACTGTTTTTT	CASSLRDLATNEKLFF
TRBD1	TRBV5-6	TRBJ1-1	.	TGTGCCAGCAGCTTGGTATCAGGGGGCGCCGCTGAAGCTTTCTTT	CASSLVSGGAAEAFF
.	TRBV29-1	TRBJ1-1	.	TGCAGCGTTCGGGATATGAACACTGAAGCTTTCTTT	CSVRDMNTEAFF
.	TRBV4-1	TRBJ2-3	.	TGCGCCAGCAGCCAAGATCAGTACACGCAGTATTTT	CASSQDQYTQYF
.	TRBV7-2	TRBJ2-3	.	TGTGCCAGCAGCTTAGCTAGAGGGCATGCTGCAGATACGCAGTATTTT	CASSLARGHAADTQYF
TRBD1	TRBV30	TRBJ1-2	.	TGTGCCTGGAGTGTAGAGACAGGGAATGGCTACACCTTC	CAWSVETGNGYTF
.	TRBV29-1	TRBJ2-2	few	TGCAGCGTTGAGTCAGGGAGAGGGGAGCTGTTTTTT	CSVESGRGELFF
.	TRBV6-5	TRBJ2-5	few	TGTGCCAGCAGTTACTCGATCCAGTACCAAGAGACCCAGTACTTC	CASSYSIQYQETQYF
TRBD2	TRBV7-9	TRBJ2-1	.	TGTGCCAGCAGCTTAGGAGCCGGGGGGATCCCCAATGAGCAGTTCTTC	CASSLGAGGIPNEQFF
TRBD1	TRBV28	TRBJ2-1	medium-sized	TGTGCCAGCAGCAGGACAGGGAATCCCTACAATGAGCAGTTCTTC	CASSRTGNPYNEQFF
.	TRBV5-1	TRBJ1-2	.	TGCGCCAGCAGCGACCAGGGGAGCCGCTATGGCTACACCTTC	CASSDQGSRYGYTF
.	TRBV30	TRBJ2-6	few	TGTGCCTGGAGTGGGATTCACGTCTCTGGGGCCAACGTCCTGACTTTC	CAWSGIHVSGANVLTF
TRBD1	TRBV29-1	TRBJ1-2	.	TGCAGCGTCGGGGACAGAGACTATGGCTACACCTTC	CSVGDRDYGYTF
.	TRBV18	TRBJ2-3	.	TGTGCCAGCTCACCACACCTCGGCGAATCAAATACGCAGTATTTT	CASSPHLGESNTQYF
.	TRBV28	TRBJ1-2	.	TGTGCCAGCAGTTCGTCCTCCCCCTTTGACAGGGGCTACACCTTC	CASSSSSPFDRGYTF
.	TRBV7-9	TRBJ1-1	.	TGTGCCAGCAGCTCGGGAACAGGTTCGGGACTTAGAGCTTTCTTT	CASSSGTGSGLRAFF